The T cell receptor beta chain described here comes from a study of cytomegalovirus exposure and HLA in healthy donors. Study-level findings and limits: Under in vitro conditions, a few CMV-associated chains were confirmed as specific for CMV antigens. A list of 150 to 200 TCR beta chains associated with cytomegalovirus was given. With high specificity and sensitivity, the classifier reportedly diagnosed cytomegalovirus status.

In the case of this clone: Its target is unknown.

It was the approximately 130-subject validation cohort, separate from the approximately 680-subject first cohort, to which the donors belonged. In germline, CDR1 is SGHTA, CDR2 FQGTGA. V was clipped by 3 bases and J by 1 base, with 9 bases between them. The CDR3 covers 14 residues. Libraries were prepared by immunoSEQ multiplex PCR; TCRdb keeps only in-frame clonotypes and omits some of them. The sample consists of fewer than 120,000 clones, approximately 89% of them appearing once. The clonotype comes from a woman younger than 30 in good health and CMV-seronegative. The specimen was PBMCs. V is TRBV7-3 and J is TRBJ2-5; D might be TRBD1 (7 bases). CDR3 sequence reads: CASSLEGAQETQYF. CDR3 bases: TGTGCCAGCAGCTTGGAGGGGGCCCAAGAGACCCAGTACTTC.